This T cell receptor beta chain was obtained from a study of cytomegalovirus exposure and HLA in healthy donors. Study-level findings and limits: One cluster of highly shared sequence variants probably arose as a sequencing artifact.

Concerning this clone itself: Its cognate antigen is unknown.

In the PCR, 60 Vbeta and 13 Jbeta primers were used. Profiled with immunoSEQ multiplex PCR; TCRdb holds only in-frame clones, not every one. The table shows 100,000 to 150,000 clones, with 73% occurring only once. Germline assignment: CDR1 LGHNA and CDR2 YNFKEQ. The CDR3 extends over 16 amino acids. V was pared by 10 bases and J by 6 bases, with 28 bases between. This chain joins TRBV4-2 and TRBJ2-7; D might be TRBD1 (6 bases). Sequencing was performed on PBMCs. This TCR came from a woman aged 40 to 50 in good health and CMV-seropositive. The chain's CDR3 is CATKGSPGQDSREQYF. CDR3 in DNA: TGTGCCACAAAGGGATCCCCGGGACAAGACTCCCGCGAGCAGTACTTC.